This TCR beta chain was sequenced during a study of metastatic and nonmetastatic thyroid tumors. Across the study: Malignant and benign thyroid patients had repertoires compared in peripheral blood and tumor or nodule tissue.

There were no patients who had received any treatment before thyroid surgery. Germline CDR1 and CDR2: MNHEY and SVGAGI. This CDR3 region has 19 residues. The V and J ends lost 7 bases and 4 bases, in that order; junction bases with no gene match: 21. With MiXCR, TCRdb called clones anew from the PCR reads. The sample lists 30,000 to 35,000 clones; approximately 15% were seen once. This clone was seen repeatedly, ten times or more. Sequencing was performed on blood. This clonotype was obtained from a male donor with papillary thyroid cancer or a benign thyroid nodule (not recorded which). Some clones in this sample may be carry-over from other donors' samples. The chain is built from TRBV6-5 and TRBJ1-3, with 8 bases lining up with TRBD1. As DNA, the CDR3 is TGTGCCAGCACCGGACGACAAGGGGACAGGCTCTTGCGGGGAAACACCATATATTTT. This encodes CASTGRQGDRLLRGNTIYF.